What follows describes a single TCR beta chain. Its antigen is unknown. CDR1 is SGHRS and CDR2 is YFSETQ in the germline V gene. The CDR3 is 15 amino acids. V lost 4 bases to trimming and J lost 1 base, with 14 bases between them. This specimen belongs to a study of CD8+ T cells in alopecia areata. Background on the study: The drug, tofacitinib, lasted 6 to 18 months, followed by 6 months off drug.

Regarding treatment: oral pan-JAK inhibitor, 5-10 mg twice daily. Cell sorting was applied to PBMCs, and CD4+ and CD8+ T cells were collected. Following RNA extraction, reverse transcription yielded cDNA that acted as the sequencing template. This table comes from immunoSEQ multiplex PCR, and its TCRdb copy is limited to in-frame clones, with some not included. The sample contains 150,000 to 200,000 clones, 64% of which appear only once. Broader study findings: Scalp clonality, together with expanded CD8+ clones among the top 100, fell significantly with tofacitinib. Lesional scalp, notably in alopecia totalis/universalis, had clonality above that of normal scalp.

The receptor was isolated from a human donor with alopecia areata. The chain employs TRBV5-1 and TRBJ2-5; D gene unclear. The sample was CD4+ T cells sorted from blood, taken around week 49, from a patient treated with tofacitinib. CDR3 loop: CASSRSIPTQETQYF. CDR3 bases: TGCGCCAGCAGCCGCTCGATCCCCACCCAAGAGACCCAGTACTTC.